What follows describes a single T cell receptor beta chain. The antigen is undetermined. Pooled together were second doses at about 4 or about 12 weeks. These data are taken from a study of T cell responses to AZD1222 COVID-19 vaccine. Study observations and caveats: Nearly half of spike-specific TCRs reportedly go after variant regions that carry no mutations.

This CDR3 spans 13 amino acids. V lost 4 bases, J lost 3 bases, and 9 bases lay in between. CDR1 and CDR2 (germline): MNHEY, SMNVEV (reference sequence). The data were produced by immunoSEQ multiplex PCR, yet TCRdb's version contains in-frame clones alone and is incomplete. Here the sample spans approximately 130,000 clones, around 86% being singletons. The TCR sequence derives from an adult who received the AZD1222 COVID-19 vaccine. The genes are TRBV27 and TRBJ1-2; maybe TRBD1 (5 bases). The material sequenced was peripheral blood, taken 28 days after the second AZD1222 dose. In DNA form, the CDR3 reads TGTGCCAGCAGTTCGCAGGGTGACTATGGCTACACCTTC. Its translation: CASSSQGDYGYTF.